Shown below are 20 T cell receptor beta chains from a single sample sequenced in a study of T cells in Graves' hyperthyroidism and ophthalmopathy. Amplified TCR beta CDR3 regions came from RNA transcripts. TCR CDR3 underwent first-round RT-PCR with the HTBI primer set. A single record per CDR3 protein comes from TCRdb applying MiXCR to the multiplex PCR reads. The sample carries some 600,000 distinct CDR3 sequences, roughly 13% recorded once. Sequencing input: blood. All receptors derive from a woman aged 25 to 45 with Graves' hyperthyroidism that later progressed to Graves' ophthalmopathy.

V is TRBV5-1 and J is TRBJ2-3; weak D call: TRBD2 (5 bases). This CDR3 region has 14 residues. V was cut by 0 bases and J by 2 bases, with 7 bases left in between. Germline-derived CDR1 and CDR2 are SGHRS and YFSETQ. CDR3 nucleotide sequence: TGCGCCAGCAGCTTGGCAGCGGCCACAGATACGCAGTATTTT. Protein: CASSLAAATDTQYF. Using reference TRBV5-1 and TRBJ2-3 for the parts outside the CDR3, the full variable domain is KAGVTQTPRYLIKTRGQQVTLSCSPISGHRSVSWYQQTPGQGLQFLFEYFSETQRNKGNFPGRFSGRQFSNSRSEMNVSTLELGDSALYLCASSLAAATDTQYFGPGTRLTVL.

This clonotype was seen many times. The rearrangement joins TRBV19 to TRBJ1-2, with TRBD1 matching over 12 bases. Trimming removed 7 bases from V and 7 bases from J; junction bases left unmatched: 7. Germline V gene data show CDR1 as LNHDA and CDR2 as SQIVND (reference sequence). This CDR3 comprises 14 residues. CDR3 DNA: TGTGCCAGTACCGGGACAGGGGGCGCGTTTGGCTACACCTTC. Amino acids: CASTGTGGAFGYTF.

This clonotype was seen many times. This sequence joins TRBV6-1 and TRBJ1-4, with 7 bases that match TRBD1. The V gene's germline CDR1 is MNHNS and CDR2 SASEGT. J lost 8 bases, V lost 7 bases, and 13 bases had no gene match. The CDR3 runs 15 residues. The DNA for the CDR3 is TGTGCCAGCACCGACTCACGGGCAGGGGGAGAAAAACTGTTTTTT. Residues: CASTDSRAGGEKLFF.

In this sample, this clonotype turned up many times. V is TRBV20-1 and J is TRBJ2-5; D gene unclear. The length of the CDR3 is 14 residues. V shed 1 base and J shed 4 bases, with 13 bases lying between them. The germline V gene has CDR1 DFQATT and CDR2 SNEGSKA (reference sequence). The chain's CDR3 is CSARAGVQAETQYF. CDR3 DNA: TGCAGTGCTAGAGCCGGCGTGCAAGCAGAGACCCAGTACTTC.

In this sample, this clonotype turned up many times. CDR3 in DNA: TGTGCCAGCAGTTCTCTAAACATGGGAGGCCAAGAGACCCAGTACTTC. Encoded protein: CASSSLNMGGQETQYF. The V call is TRBV12-3 or TRBV12-4, the J call TRBJ2-5; D is perhaps TRBD2 (6 bases). V was cut by 4 bases and J by 1 base, with 16 bases left in between. This CDR3 spans 16 amino acids.

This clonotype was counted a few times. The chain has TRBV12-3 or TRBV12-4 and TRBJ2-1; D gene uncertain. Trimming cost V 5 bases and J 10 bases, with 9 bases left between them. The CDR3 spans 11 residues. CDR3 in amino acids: CASSPLDEQFF. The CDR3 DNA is TGTGCCAGCAGTCCCCTGGACGAGCAGTTCTTC.

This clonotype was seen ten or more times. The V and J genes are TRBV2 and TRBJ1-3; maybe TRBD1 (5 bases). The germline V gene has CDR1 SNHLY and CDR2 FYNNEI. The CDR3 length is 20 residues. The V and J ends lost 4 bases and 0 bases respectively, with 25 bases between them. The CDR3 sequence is CASSGRAKTARGGSGNTIYF. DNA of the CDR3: TGTGCCAGCAGTGGACGAGCGAAGACGGCAAGGGGTGGCTCTGGAAACACCATATATTTT.

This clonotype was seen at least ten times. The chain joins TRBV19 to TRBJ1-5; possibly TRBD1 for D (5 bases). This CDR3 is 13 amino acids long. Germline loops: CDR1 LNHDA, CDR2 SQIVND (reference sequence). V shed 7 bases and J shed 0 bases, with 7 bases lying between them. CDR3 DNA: TGTGCCAGTAATGGGGGTAGCAATCAGCCCCAGCATTTT. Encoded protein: CASNGGSNQPQHF.

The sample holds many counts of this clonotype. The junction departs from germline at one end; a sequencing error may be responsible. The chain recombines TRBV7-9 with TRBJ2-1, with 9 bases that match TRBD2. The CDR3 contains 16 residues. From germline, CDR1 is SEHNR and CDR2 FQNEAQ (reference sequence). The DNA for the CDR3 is TGTGCCAGCAGCCCAGCCGGGACTAGCTCCCACAATGAGCAGTTCTTC. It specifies CASSPAGTSSHNEQFF. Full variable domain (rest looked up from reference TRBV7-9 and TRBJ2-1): DTGVSQNPRHKITKRGQNVTFRCDPISEHNRLYWYRQTLGQGPEFLTYFQNEAQLEKSRLLSDRFSAERPKGSFSTLEIQRTEQGDSAMYLCASSPAGTSSHNEQFFGPGTRLTVL.

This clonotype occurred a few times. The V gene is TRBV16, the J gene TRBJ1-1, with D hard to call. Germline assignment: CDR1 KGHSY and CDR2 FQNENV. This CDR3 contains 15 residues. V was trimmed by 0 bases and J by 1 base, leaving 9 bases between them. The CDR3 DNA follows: TGTGCCAGCAGCCAATCCCAGACGGGGAACACTGAAGCTTTCTTT. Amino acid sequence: CASSQSQTGNTEAFF.

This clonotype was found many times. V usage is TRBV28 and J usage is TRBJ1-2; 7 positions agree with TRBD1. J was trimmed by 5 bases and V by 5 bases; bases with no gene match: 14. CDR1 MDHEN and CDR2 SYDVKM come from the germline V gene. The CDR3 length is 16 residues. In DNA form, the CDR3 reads TGTGCCAGCAGTCTACCGCCGGGACAGAGATTTTATGGCTACACCTTC. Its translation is CASSLPPGQRFYGYTF.

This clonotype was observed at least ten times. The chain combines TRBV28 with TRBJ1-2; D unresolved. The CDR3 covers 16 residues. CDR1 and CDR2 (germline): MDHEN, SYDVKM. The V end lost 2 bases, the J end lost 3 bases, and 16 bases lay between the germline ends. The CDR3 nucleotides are TGTGCCAGCAGTTTACCCCTCCTGACAACCCACTATGGCTACACCTTC. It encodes CASSLPLLTTHYGYTF.

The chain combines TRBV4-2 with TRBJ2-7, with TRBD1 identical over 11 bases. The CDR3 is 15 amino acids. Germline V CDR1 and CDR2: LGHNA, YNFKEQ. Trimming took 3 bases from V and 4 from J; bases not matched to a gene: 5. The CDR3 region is CASSHRTGGWYEQYF. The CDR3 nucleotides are TGTGCCAGCAGCCACCGGACAGGGGGCTGGTACGAGCAGTACTTC.

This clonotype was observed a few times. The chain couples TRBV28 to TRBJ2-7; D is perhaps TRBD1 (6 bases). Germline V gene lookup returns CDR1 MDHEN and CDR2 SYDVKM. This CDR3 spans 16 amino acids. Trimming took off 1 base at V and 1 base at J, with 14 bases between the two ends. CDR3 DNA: TGTGCCAGCAGTTTATTAGGACAGCGCCATTCCTACGAGCAGTACTTC. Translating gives CASSLLGQRHSYEQYF.

The CDR3 DNA follows: TGTGCCAGCAAAGAAGCGGGACGGGAGACCCAGTACTTC. It yields the protein CASKEAGRETQYF. The V gene is TRBV28, the J gene TRBJ2-5; 7 bases map to TRBD2. CDR1 is MDHEN, CDR2 SYDVKM, per germline. The CDR3 runs to 13 residues. Trimming at V came to 7 bases and at J to 5 bases, leaving 7 bases not matched to a gene.

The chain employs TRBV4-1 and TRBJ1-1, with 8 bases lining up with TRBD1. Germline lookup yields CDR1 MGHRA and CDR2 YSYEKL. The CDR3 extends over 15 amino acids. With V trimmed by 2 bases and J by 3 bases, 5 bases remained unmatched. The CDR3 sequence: CASSQPGGKDTEAFF. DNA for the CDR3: TGCGCCAGCAGCCAACCAGGGGGCAAGGACACTGAAGCTTTCTTT.

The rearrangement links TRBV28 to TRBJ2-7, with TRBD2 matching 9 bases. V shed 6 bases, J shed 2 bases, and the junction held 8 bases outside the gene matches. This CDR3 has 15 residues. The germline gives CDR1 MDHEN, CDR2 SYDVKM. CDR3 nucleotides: TGTGCCAGCAGCGATAGACTAGCGGCTACCTACGAGCAGTACTTC. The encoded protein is CASSDRLAATYEQYF.

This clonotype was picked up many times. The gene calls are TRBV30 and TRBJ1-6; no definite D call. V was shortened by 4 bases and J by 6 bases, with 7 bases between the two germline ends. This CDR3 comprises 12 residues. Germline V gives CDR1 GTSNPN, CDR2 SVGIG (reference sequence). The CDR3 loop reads CAWNVPNSPLHF. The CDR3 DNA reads TGTGCCTGGAATGTTCCTAATTCACCCCTCCACTTT. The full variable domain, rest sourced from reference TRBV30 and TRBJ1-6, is SQTIHQWPATLVQPVGSPLSLECTVEGTSNPNLYWYRQAAGRGLQLLFYSVGIGQISSEVPQNLSASRPQDRQFILSSKKLLLSDSGFYLCAWNVPNSPLHFGNGTRLTVT.

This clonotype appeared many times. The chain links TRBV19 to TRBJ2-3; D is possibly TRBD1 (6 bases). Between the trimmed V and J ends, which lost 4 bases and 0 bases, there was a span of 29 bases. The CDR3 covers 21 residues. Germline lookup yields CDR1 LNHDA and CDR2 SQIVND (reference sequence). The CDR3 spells CASSTHGQPRFIPSSTDTQYF. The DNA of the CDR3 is TGTGCCAGTAGTACCCACGGACAGCCTCGATTTATACCCTCTAGCACAGATACGCAGTATTTT.

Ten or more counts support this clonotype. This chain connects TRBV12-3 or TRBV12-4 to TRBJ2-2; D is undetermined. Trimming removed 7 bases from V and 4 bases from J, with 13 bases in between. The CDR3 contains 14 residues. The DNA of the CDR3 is TGTGCCAGCACCCAGACCGAAGGCACCGGGGAGCTGTTTTTT. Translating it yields CASTQTEGTGELFF.